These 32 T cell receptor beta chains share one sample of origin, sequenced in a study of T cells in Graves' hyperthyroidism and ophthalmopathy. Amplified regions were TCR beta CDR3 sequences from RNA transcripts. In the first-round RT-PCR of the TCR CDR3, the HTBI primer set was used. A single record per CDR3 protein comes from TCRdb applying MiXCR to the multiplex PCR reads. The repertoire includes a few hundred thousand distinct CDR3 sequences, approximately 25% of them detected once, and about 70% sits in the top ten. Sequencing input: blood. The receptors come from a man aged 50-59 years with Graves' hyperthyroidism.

The CDR3 nucleotides read TGTGCCAGCAGCTTACGTGGGGTGGAGACCCAGTACTTC. It encodes CASSLRGVETQYF. This chain links TRBV7-2 with TRBJ2-5, with D hard to call. CDR1 is SGHTA, CDR2 FQGNSA, per germline. The CDR3 extends over 13 amino acids. The V end was cut by 2 bases, the J end by 5 bases, with 9 bases between.

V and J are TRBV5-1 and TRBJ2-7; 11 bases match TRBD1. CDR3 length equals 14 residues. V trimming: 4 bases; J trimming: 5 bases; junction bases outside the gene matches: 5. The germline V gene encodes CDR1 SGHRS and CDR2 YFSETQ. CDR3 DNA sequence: TGCGCCAGCAGCCAGGACAGGGGGCCTCACGAGCAGTACTTC. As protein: CASSQDRGPHEQYF.

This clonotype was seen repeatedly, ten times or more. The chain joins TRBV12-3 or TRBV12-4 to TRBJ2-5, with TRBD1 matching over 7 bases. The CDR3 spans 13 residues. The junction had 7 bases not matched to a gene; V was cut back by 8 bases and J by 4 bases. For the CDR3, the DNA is TGTGCCAGCGCTAGAGGGGGCCCAGAGACCCAGTACTTC. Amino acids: CASARGGPETQYF.

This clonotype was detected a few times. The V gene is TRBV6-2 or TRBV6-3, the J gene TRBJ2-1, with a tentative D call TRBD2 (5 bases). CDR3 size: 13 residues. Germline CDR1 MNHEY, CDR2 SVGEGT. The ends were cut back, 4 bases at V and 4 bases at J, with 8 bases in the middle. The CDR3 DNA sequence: TGTGCCAGCAGTTCCGAGCGGTACAATGAGCAGTTCTTC. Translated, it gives CASSSERYNEQFF.

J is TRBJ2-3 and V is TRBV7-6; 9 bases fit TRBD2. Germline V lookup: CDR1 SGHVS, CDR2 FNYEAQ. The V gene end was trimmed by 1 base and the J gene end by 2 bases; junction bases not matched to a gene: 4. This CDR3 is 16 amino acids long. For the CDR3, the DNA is TGTGCCAGCAGCTTAGTCCCTAGCGGGGACACAGATACGCAGTATTTT. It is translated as CASSLVPSGDTDTQYF.

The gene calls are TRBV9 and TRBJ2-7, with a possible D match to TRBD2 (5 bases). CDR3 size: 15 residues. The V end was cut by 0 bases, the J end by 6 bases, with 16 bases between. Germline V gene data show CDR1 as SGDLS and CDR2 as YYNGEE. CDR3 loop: CASSVVSGSISEQYF. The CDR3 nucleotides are TGTGCCAGCAGCGTAGTCTCGGGGTCCATTAGCGAGCAGTACTTC.

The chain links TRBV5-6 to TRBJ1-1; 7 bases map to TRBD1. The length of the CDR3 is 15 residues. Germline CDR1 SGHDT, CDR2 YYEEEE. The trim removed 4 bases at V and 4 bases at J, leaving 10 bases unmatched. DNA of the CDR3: TGTGCCAGCAGCCTTTGGGCAGGGGGGACCACTGAAGCTTTCTTT. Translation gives CASSLWAGGTTEAFF.

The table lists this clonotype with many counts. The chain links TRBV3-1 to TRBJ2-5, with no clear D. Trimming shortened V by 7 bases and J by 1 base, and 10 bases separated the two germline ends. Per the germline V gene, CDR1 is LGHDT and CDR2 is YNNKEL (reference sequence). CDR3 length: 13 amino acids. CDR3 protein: CASTLRGQETQYF. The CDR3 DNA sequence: TGTGCCAGCACCCTAAGAGGCCAAGAGACCCAGTACTTC.

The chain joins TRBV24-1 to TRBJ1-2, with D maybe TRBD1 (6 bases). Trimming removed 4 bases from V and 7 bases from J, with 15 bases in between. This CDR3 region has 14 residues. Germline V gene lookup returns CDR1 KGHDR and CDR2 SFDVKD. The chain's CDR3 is CATSDSRGASGYTF. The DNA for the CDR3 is TGTGCCACCAGTGACTCCCGGGGGGCGAGTGGCTACACCTTC.

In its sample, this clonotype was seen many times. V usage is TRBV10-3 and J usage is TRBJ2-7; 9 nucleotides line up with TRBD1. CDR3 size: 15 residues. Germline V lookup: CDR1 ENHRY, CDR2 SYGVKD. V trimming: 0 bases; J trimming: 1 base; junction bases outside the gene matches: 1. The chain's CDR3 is CAISESGQGSYEQYF. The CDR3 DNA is TGTGCCATCAGTGAGTCGGGACAGGGATCCTACGAGCAGTACTTC.

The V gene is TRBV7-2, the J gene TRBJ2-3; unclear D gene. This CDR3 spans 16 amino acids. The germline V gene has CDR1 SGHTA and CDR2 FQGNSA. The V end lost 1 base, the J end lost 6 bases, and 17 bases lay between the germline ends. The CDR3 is CASSLGWTLTSDTQYF. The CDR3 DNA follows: TGTGCCAGCAGCTTAGGTTGGACCCTCACGTCGGATACGCAGTATTTT.

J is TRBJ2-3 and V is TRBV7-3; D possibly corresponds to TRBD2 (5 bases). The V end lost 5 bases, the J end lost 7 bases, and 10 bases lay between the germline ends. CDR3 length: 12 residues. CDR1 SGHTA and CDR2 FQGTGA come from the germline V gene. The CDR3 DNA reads TGTGCCAGCAGCCCGGACTCGCATACGCAGTATTTT. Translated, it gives CASSPDSHTQYF.

This CDR3 is CASSEPTGRVAGGADTQYF. The CDR3 DNA is TGTGCCAGCAGTGAACCAACAGGAAGGGTAGCGGGAGGAGCAGATACGCAGTATTTT. The gene calls are TRBV2 and TRBJ2-3, with 10 nucleotides matching TRBD2. Germline V gives CDR1 SNHLY, CDR2 FYNNEI. The CDR3 loop spans 19 amino acids. The J segment lost 4 bases and the V segment lost 2 bases, leaving 15 bases of the junction unmatched.

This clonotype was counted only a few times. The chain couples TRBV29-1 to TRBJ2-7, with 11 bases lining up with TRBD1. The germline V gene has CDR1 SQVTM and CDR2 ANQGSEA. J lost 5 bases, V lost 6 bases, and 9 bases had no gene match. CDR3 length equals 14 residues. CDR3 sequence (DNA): TGCAGCGTCCTGGGACAGGGGGTGACAAACGAGCAGTACTTC. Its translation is CSVLGQGVTNEQYF.

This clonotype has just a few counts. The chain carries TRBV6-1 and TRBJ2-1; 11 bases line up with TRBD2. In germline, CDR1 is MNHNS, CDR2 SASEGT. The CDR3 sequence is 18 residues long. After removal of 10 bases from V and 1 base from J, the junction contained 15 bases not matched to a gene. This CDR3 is CATEATSGSKGSYNEQFF. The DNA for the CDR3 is TGTGCCACCGAAGCCACTAGCGGGAGTAAAGGGTCCTACAATGAGCAGTTCTTC.

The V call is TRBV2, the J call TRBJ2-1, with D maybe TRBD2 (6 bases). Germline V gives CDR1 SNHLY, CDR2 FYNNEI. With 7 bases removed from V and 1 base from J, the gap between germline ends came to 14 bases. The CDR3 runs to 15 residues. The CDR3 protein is CASNAGMMSYNEQFF. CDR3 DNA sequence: TGTGCCAGCAACGCGGGGATGATGTCCTACAATGAGCAGTTCTTC.

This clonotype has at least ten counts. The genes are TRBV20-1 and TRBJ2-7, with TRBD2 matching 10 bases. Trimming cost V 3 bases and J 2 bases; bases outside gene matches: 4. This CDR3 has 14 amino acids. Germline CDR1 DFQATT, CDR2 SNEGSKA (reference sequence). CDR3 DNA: TGCAGTGCTAGCCGACTAGCGGGCGCCTACGAGCAGTACTTC. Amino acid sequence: CSASRLAGAYEQYF.

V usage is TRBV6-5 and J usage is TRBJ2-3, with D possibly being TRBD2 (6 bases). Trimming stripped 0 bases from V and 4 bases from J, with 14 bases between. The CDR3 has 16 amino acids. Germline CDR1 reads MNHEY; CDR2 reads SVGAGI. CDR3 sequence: CASSYSLGGGPDTQYF. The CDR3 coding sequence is TGTGCCAGCAGTTACTCTCTCGGGGGAGGCCCAGATACGCAGTATTTT.

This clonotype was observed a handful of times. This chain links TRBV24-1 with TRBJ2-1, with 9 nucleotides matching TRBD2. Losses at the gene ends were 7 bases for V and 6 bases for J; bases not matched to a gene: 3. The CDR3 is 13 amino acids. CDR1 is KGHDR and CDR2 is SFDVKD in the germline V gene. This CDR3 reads CATSLAGSNEQFF. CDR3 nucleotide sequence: TGTGCCACCAGCCTAGCGGGGAGCAATGAGCAGTTCTTC.

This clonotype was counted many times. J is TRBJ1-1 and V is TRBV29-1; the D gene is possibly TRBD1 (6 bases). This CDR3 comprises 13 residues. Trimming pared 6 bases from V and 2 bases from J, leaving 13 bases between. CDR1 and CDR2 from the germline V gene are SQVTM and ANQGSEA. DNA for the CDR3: TGCAGCGTCCGTGGACAGACTAACACTGAAGCTTTCTTT. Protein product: CSVRGQTNTEAFF.

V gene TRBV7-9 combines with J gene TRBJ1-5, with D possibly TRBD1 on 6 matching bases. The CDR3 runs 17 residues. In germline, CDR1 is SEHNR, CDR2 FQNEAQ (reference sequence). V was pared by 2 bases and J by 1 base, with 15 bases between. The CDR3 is CASSLSRDIDSNQPQHF. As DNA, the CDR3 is TGTGCCAGCAGCTTATCCCGGGACATCGACAGCAATCAGCCCCAGCATTTT.

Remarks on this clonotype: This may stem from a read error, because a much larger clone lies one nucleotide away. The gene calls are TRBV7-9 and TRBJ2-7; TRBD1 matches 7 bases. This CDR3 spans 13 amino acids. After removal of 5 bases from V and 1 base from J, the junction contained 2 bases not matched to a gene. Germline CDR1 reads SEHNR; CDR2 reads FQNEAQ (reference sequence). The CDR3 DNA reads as TGTGCCAGCAGCGGGGACAGATCCTACGAGCAGTACTTC. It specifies CASSGDRSYEQYF. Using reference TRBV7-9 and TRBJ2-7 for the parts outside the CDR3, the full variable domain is DTGVSQNPRHKITKRGQNVTFRCDPISEHNRLYWYRQTLGQGPEFLTYFQNEAQLEKSRLLSDRFSAERPKGSFSTLEIQRTEQGDSAMYLCASSGDRSYEQYFGPGTRLTVT.

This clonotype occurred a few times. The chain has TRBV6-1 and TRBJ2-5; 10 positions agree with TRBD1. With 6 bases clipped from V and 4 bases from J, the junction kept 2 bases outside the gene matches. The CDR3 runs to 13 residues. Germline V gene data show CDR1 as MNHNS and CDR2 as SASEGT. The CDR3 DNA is TGTGCCAGCAGGGGACAGGGGAGAGAGACCCAGTACTTC. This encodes CASRGQGRETQYF.

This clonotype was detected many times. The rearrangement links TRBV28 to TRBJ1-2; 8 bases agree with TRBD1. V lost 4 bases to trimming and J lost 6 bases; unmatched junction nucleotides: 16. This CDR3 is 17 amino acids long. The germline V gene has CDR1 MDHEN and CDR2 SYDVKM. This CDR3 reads CASSWGTGPRGADGYTF. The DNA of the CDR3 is TGTGCCAGCAGTTGGGGGACAGGACCGCGGGGGGCGGATGGCTACACCTTC.

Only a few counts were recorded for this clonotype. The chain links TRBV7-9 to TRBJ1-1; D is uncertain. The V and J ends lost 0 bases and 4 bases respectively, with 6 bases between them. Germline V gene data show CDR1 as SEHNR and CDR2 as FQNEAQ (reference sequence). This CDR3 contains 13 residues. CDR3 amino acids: CASSLADGTEAFF. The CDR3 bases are TGTGCCAGCAGCTTAGCAGACGGCACTGAAGCTTTCTTT.

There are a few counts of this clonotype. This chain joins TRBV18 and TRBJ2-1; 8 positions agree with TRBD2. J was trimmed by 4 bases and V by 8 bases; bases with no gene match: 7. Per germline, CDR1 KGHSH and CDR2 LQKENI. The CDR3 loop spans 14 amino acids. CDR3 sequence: CASGASGSYNEQFF. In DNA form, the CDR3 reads TGTGCCAGCGGGGCTAGCGGGTCATACAATGAGCAGTTCTTC.

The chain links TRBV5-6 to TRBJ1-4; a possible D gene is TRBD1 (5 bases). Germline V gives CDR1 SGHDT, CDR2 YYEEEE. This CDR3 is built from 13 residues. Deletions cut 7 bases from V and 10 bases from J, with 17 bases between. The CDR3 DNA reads TGTGCCAGCGGGCGAGGGGCCGGAGGAAAACTGTTTTTT. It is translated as CASGRGAGGKLFF.

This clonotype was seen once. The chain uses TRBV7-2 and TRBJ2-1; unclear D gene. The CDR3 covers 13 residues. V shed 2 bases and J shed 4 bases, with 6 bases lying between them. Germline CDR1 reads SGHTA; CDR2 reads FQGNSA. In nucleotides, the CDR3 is TGTGCCAGCAGCTTACCTCATTACAATGAGCAGTTCTTC. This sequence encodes CASSLPHYNEQFF. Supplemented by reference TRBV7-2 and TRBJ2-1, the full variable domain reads GAGVSQSPSNKVTEKGKDVELRCDPISGHTALYWYRQSLGQGLEFLIYFQGNSAPDKSGLPSDRFSAERTGGSVSTLTIQRTQQEDSAVYLCASSLPHYNEQFFGPGTRLTVL.

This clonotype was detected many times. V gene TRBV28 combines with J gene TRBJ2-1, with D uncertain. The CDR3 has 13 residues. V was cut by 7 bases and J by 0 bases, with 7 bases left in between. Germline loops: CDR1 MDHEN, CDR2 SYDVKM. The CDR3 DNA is TGTGCCAGCAACGAACGCTCCTACAATGAGCAGTTCTTC. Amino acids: CASNERSYNEQFF.

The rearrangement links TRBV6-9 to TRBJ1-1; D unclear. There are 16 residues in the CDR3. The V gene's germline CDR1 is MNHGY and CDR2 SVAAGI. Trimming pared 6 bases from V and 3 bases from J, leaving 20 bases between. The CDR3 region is CASSYRGQRTDTEAFF. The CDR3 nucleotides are TGTGCCAGCAGCTACCGGGGTCAAAGAACCGACACTGAAGCTTTCTTT.

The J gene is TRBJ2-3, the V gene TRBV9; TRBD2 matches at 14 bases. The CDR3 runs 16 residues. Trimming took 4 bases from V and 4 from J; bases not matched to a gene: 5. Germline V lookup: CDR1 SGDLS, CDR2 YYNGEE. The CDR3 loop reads CASSTGTSGSADTQYF. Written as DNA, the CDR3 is TGTGCCAGCAGCACAGGGACTAGCGGGAGTGCAGATACGCAGTATTTT.

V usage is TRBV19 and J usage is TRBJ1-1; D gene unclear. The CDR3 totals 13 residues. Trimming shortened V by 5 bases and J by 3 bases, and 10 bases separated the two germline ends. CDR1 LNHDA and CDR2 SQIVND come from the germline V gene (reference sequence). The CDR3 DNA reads TGTGCCAGTAGTGATTTCAGGCACACTGAAGCTTTCTTT. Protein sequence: CASSDFRHTEAFF.